The 20 T cell receptor beta chains below come from one sample, sequenced in a study of blood T cell repertoires in COVID-19 (dated by TCRdb to 2020 to 2021). Receptor libraries were prepared by the immunoSEQ multiplex PCR assay. TCRdb obtained this table from immuneACCESS and retained in-frame rearrangements with V and J assigned. These tables miss some clones; where compared with another copy, unresolved V genes account for less than half of the shortfall, and the remainder is unexplained. The sample table lists about 89,000 clones, 72% of them with a count of one. The ten largest clones add up to approximately 15% of the sample. Sequencing input: peripheral blood. These receptor sequences come from an elderly woman with acute or convalescent COVID-19.

The rearrangement links TRBV5-1 to TRBJ2-2; 14 positions agree with TRBD2. Germline V lookup: CDR1 SGHRS, CDR2 YFSETQ. Unmatched junction bases numbered 5, after V lost 3 bases and J lost 1 base. This CDR3 is built from 18 residues. The CDR3 DNA follows: TGCGCCAGCAGCTCGCGGACTAGCGGGGGGCAGAACACCGGGGAGCTGTTTTTT. It yields the protein CASSSRTSGGQNTGELFF.

This clone turned up a few times. The V gene is TRBV24-1, the J gene TRBJ1-1; D ambiguous. With 3 bases removed from V and 9 bases from J, the gap between germline ends came to 10 bases. The CDR3 runs to 12 residues. Germline CDR1 is KGHDR and CDR2 is SFDVKD. CDR3 protein: CATSDTTQKAFF. Here the CDR3 DNA reads TGTGCCACCAGTGATACGACTCAGAAAGCTTTCTTT.

The chain's CDR3 is CASSVLPDRGMNTEAFF. In DNA form, the CDR3 reads TGTGCCAGCAGCGTACTACCGGACAGGGGCATGAACACTGAAGCTTTCTTT. The chain is built from TRBV9 and TRBJ1-1; the match to TRBD1 covers 9 bases. V shed 1 base, J shed 0 bases, and the junction held 7 bases outside the gene matches. CDR1 SGDLS and CDR2 YYNGEE come from the germline V gene. The CDR3 has 17 residues.

This clone was seen more than once but under ten times. This chain connects TRBV12-5 to TRBJ1-5; 7 nucleotides line up with TRBD1. Germline values: CDR1 LGHNT, CDR2 FRNRAP. J gave up 1 base and V 0 bases, and 12 bases lay outside the gene matches. This CDR3 comprises 19 residues. Written as DNA, the CDR3 is TGTGCTAGTGGTTTGGTATTGGACAGGACGAGGGGGAGCAATCAGCCCCAGCATTTT. Translation: CASGLVLDRTRGSNQPQHF.

This rearrangement joins TRBV19 to TRBJ1-2; a possible D gene is TRBD1 (6 bases). CDR1 and CDR2 from the germline V gene are LNHDA and SQIVND (reference sequence). This CDR3 is built from 17 residues. Trimming stripped 8 bases from V and 1 base from J, with 23 bases between. The CDR3 nucleotides are TGTGCCAGTCGGGGGGGGGACATCTCTCGTTTTAACTATGGCTACACCTTC. Translation: CASRGGDISRFNYGYTF.

The chain is built from TRBV19 and TRBJ1-1; D is undetermined. The CDR3 contains 13 residues. Trimming took off 8 bases at V and 0 bases at J, with 10 bases between the two ends. Germline V gene lookup returns CDR1 LNHDA and CDR2 SQIVND (reference sequence). CDR3 sequence: CASSGNLNTEAFF. CDR3 nucleotide sequence: TGTGCCAGTTCCGGGAATTTGAACACTGAAGCTTTCTTT.

J is TRBJ2-1 and V is TRBV11-3; 16 nucleotides agree with TRBD2. With V trimmed by 5 bases and J by 6 bases, 10 bases remained unmatched. Germline V gives CDR1 SGHNT, CDR2 YENEEA. The CDR3 extends over 18 amino acids. The CDR3 bases are TGTGCCAGCAGCCCCCCGGGACTAGCGGGGGGGGTACCCAATGAGCAGTTCTTC. Translating gives CASSPPGLAGGVPNEQFF.

The rearrangement joins TRBV5-1 to TRBJ1-1, with no clear D. Trimming took off 7 bases at V and 0 bases at J, with 10 bases between the two ends. This CDR3 spans 13 amino acids. Germline V gene sequence: CDR1 SGHRS, CDR2 YFSETQ. The CDR3 DNA sequence: TGCGCCAGCCGAGGGTCGTTGAACACTGAAGCTTTCTTT. Translating it yields CASRGSLNTEAFF. Combining the CDR3 with reference TRBV5-1 and TRBJ1-1 gives the whole variable domain KAGVTQTPRYLIKTRGQQVTLSCSPISGHRSVSWYQQTPGQGLQFLFEYFSETQRNKGNFPGRFSGRQFSNSRSEMNVSTLELGDSALYLCASRGSLNTEAFFGQGTRLTVV.

The genes are TRBV7-2 and TRBJ1-2; D is uncertain. Trimming left V 4 bases short and J 6 bases short, with 15 bases between. Germline lookup yields CDR1 SGHTA and CDR2 FQGNSA. CDR3 length: 14 amino acids. The CDR3 is CASSSYQTRDGYTF. CDR3 sequence (DNA): TGTGCCAGCAGCTCCTATCAAACGCGGGATGGCTACACCTTC.

V is TRBV5-5 and J is TRBJ1-5; tentative D call: TRBD1 (6 bases). The CDR3 totals 16 residues. CDR1 is SGHKS, CDR2 YYEKEE, per germline (reference sequence). V lost 4 bases and J lost 3, with 17 bases in between. CDR3 in amino acids: CASSRWWDTTNQPQHF. In nucleotides, the CDR3 is TGTGCCAGCAGCCGATGGTGGGACACAACCAATCAGCCCCAGCATTTT.

V and J are TRBV2 and TRBJ2-5; D is possibly TRBD1 (5 bases). V was pared by 8 bases and J by 4 bases, with 14 bases between. The CDR3 runs 13 residues. Germline V lookup: CDR1 SNHLY, CDR2 FYNNEI. Written as DNA, the CDR3 is TGTGCCAGCGTCAGGGATGTGGGAGAGACCCAGTACTTC. Translated, it gives CASVRDVGETQYF.

This rearrangement joins TRBV6-2 or TRBV6-3 to TRBJ1-2; the D gene is possibly TRBD1 (5 bases). V was shortened by 5 bases and J by 2 bases, with 18 bases between the two germline ends. There are 16 residues in the CDR3. Germline CDR1 MNHEY, CDR2 SVGEGT. The CDR3: CASSHRGGPSNYGYTF. The CDR3 DNA follows: TGTGCCAGCAGTCACCGGGGGGGACCTTCCAACTATGGCTACACCTTC.

The chain recombines TRBV4-3 with TRBJ1-1; 10 nucleotides align to TRBD1. This CDR3 is built from 13 residues. V dropped 3 bases and J dropped 7; count of bases not matched to a gene: 2. The germline gives CDR1 LGHNA, CDR2 YSLEER. CDR3 coding DNA: TGCGCCAGCAGCCAGGACAGGGGGGATGAAGCTTTCTTT. Translated, it gives CASSQDRGDEAFF.

The count of this clone is one. The chain has TRBV5-1 and TRBJ2-3; D might be TRBD1 (5 bases). This CDR3 has 15 amino acids. In germline, CDR1 is SGHRS, CDR2 YFSETQ. Trimming took 0 bases from V and 2 from J, leaving 10 bases between them. The CDR3 DNA reads as TGCGCCAGCAGCTTGGAGGGCAGGGTCACAGATACGCAGTATTTT. This sequence encodes CASSLEGRVTDTQYF.

The V call is TRBV10-3, the J call TRBJ1-1; D gene uncertain. V lost 4 bases and J 4 bases, leaving 7 bases between the germline ends. The germline CDR1 and CDR2 sequences are ENHRY and SYGVKD. The CDR3 is 12 amino acids. In DNA form, the CDR3 reads TGTGCCATCAGTGGGGGAGGCACTGAAGCTTTCTTT. It codes for CAISGGGTEAFF.

V and J are TRBV28 and TRBJ2-3; D is perhaps TRBD2 (6 bases). Trimming shortened V by 6 bases and J by 2 bases, and 15 bases separated the two germline ends. The germline gives CDR1 MDHEN, CDR2 SYDVKM. The CDR3 is 15 amino acids. The CDR3 nucleotides are TGTGCCAGCAGCCGTAGCGGTCATTTCACAGATACGCAGTATTTT. It yields the protein CASSRSGHFTDTQYF.

J is TRBJ2-5 and V is TRBV5-4; TRBD1 matches 7 bases. Germline CDR1 and CDR2: SGHNT and YYREEE (reference sequence). Trimming took 4 bases from V and 2 from J; bases not matched to a gene: 5. This CDR3 has 14 amino acids. The CDR3 coding sequence is TGTGCCAGCAGCGGGTCAGGGGGTCAAGAGACCCAGTACTTC. It translates to CASSGSGGQETQYF.

V gene TRBV7-9 combines with J gene TRBJ2-4; D perhaps matches TRBD1 (5 bases). This CDR3 is built from 16 residues. Germline CDR1 and CDR2: SEHNR and FQNEAQ (reference sequence). Trimming stripped 5 bases from V and 6 bases from J, with 20 bases between. In DNA, the CDR3 is TGTGCCAGCAGCCTAGAGCCAAGGGGCGTTGGAAACATTCAGTACTTC. This gives the protein CASSLEPRGVGNIQYF.

The V call is TRBV3-1 (or the pseudogene TRBV3-2), the J call TRBJ1-1; a weak D match, TRBD1 (6 bases). This CDR3 is built from 12 residues. The V gene's germline CDR1 is LGHDT and CDR2 YNNKEL (reference sequence). The V end was cut by 1 base, the J end by 10 bases, with 10 bases between. CDR3: CASSQGGRGAFF. In DNA, the CDR3 is TGTGCCAGCAGCCAAGGCGGCAGGGGAGCTTTCTTT.

This clone was seen only once. This chain joins TRBV4-3 and TRBJ1-4; no definite D call. The CDR3 has 17 residues. Trimming stripped 2 bases from V and 3 bases from J, with 16 bases between. Germline V lookup: CDR1 LGHNA, CDR2 YSLEER. Here the CDR3 DNA reads TGCGCCAGCAGCCAAAATGCCATTCGGTCGTCTAATGAAAAACTGTTTTTT. Translated: CASSQNAIRSSNEKLFF.